This TCR beta chain was recovered during a study of blood T cells in healthy people across ages. Points from the study as a whole: Possibly, changes in expanded clonotypes were confounded because donor CMV status was unknown.

A second PCR of 7 to 11 cycles used a sample-barcoded 5' primer and a J-beta primer mix. A 12-random-nucleotide template-switch adaptor tagged each cDNA molecule. TCRdb re-derived calls from the 5' RACE reads in MiXCR, one entry per CDR3 protein. The sample includes hundreds of thousands of distinct CDR3 sequences, 22% of them seen just once. This CDR3 is 14 amino acids long. Trimming took 5 bases from V and 7 from J, leaving 15 bases between them. Isolated per sample were at least 7 million PBMCs. There are a few counts of this clonotype. What it recognizes is unknown. This clonotype originated in a man between 65 and 85 years old in good health. Sequenced material: blood. This chain links TRBV12-3 or TRBV12-4 with TRBJ1-5; the D is unclear. CDR3 bases: TGTGCCAGCAGTAGTACTAGATCGAGCCAGCCCCAGCATTTT. Encoded protein: CASSSTRSSQPQHF.